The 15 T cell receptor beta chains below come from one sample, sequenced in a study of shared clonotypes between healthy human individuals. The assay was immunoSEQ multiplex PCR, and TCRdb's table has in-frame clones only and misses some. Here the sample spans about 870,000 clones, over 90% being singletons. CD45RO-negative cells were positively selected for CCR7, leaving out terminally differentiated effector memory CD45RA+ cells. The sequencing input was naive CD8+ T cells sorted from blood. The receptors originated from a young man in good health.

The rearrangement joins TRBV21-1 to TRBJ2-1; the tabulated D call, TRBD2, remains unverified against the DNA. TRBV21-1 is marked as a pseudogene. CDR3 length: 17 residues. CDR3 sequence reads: CASSNGRRAGRNTEQFF. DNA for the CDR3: TGTGCCAGCAGCAATGGTCGGAGAGCGGGAAGGAACACTGAGCAGTTCTTC.

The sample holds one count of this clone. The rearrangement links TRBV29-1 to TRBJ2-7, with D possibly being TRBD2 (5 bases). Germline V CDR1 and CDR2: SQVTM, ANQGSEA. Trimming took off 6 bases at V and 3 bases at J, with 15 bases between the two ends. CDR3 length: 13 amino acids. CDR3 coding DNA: TGCAGCGTCTCTAGTTTGGAGGTCTACGAGCAGTACTTC. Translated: CSVSSLEVYEQYF.

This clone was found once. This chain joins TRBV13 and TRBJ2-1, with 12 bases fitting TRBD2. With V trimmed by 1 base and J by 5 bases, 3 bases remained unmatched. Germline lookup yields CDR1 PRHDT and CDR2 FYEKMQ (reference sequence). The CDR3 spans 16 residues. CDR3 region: CASSLVLAGGDNEQFF. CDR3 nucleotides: TGTGCCAGCAGCTTAGTACTAGCGGGAGGCGACAATGAGCAGTTCTTC.

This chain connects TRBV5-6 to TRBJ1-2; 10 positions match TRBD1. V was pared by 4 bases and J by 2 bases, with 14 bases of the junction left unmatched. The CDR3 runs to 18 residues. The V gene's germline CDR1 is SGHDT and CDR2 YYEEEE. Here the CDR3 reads CASSRLRDRGISNYGYTF. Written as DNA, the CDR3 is TGTGCCAGCAGCCGTCTTAGGGACAGGGGAATTTCGAACTATGGCTACACCTTC.

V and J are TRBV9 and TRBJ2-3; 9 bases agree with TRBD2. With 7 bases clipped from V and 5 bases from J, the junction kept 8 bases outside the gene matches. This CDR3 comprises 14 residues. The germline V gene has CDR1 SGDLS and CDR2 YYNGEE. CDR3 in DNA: TGTGCCAGCTCAATAGCGGGAGCCGGAGATACGCAGTATTTT. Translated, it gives CASSIAGAGDTQYF.

The CDR3 DNA reads as TGTGCCAGTAGTATAGGAGTCAAGCAGTACTTC. Protein: CASSIGVKQYF. The chain couples TRBV19 to TRBJ2-7; D remains unclear. With 1 base removed from V and 8 bases from J, the gap between germline ends came to 6 bases. This CDR3 is 11 amino acids long. Germline CDR1 is LNHDA and CDR2 is SQIVND (reference sequence).

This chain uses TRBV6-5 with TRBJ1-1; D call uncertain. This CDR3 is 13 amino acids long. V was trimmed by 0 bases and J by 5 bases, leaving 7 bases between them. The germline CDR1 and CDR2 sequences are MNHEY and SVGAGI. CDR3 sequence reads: CASSYSWVTEAFF. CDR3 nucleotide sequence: TGTGCCAGCAGTTACTCCTGGGTGACTGAAGCTTTCTTT.

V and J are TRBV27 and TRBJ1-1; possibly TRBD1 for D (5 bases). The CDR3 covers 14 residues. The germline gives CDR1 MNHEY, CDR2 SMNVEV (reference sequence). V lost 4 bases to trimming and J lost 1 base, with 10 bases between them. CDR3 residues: CASSSMGPNTEAFF. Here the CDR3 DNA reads TGTGCCAGCAGTTCCATGGGGCCGAACACTGAAGCTTTCTTT.

CDR3 nucleotides: TGTGCCAGCAGTTCTTGGACAGGGACACCTGCGTACGAGCAGTACTTC. Protein product: CASSSWTGTPAYEQYF. This chain joins TRBV27 and TRBJ2-7; 8 nucleotides line up with TRBD1. The CDR3 contains 16 residues. J lost 4 bases, V lost 4 bases, and 12 bases had no gene match. Germline V gives CDR1 MNHEY, CDR2 SMNVEV (reference sequence).

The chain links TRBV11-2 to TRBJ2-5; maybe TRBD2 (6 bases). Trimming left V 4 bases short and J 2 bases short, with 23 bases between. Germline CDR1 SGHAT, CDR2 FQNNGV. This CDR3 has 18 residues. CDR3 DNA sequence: TGTGCCAGCAGCTCTTACCATGTTTCAGGGACTGGACAAGAGACCCAGTACTTC. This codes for CASSSYHVSGTGQETQYF.

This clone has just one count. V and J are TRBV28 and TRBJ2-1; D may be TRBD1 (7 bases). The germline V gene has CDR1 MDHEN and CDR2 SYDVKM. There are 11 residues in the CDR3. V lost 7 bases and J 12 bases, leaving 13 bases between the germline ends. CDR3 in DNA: TGTGCCAGCACCTGGGGGGACAGGCAGTTCTTC. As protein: CASTWGDRQFF.

CDR3 sequence (DNA): TGTGCCTGCACCCGGGACAGGGGGTACGAGCAGTACTTC. Translated: CACTRDRGYEQYF. The V and J genes are TRBV2 and TRBJ2-7, with 11 bases lining up with TRBD1. The CDR3 has 13 residues. V shed 11 bases and J 4 bases; nucleotides not matched to a gene: 7. Germline V CDR1 and CDR2: SNHLY, FYNNEI.

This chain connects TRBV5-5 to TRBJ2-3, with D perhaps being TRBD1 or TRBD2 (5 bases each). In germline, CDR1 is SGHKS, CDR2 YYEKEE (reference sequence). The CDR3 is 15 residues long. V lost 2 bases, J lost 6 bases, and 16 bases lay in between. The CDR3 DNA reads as TGTGCCAGCAGCTTCTTCAACGGGGCCTCCGATACGCAGTATTTT. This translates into CASSFFNGASDTQYF.

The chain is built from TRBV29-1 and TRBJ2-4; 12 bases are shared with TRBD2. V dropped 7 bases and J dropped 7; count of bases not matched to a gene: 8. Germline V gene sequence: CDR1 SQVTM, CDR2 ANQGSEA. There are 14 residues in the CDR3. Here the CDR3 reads CSGRLAGEGNIQYF. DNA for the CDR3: TGCAGCGGACGACTAGCGGGAGAGGGGAACATTCAGTACTTC.

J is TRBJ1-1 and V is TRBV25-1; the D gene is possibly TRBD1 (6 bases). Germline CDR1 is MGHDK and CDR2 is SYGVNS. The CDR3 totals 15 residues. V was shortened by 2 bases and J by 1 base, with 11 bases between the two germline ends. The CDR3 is CASSEALGGNTEAFF. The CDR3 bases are TGTGCCAGCAGTGAAGCCTTAGGGGGGAACACTGAAGCTTTCTTT.